This TCR beta chain is from a study of cytomegalovirus exposure and HLA in healthy donors (TCRdb year 2017). Context from the whole study: An earlier analysis of approximately 640 of the donors reported more than 250 Gb of sequence data and more than 90 million unique TCR beta sequences from 150 million to 200 million T cells. Typing coverage varied by locus: 629-630 donors for A, B, C, DRB1 and DQB1; approximately 500 for DQA1; around 610 for DPA1; under 490 for DPB1. An earlier analysis of 587 of the donors used high-throughput TCR beta sequencing to judge whether each TCR beta V gene segment behaved as functional or pseudogenic. On average, over 200,000 unique TCR beta nucleotide sequences were sequenced per donor among about 400 genotyped donors of the cohort, with roughly 18% of those sequences being non-productive. All discovery cohort repertoires had been generated on a single sequencing platform. The study profiled the T cell repertoires of around 700 subjects by immunosequencing and related them to cytomegalovirus serostatus. In a later genetic analysis, genome-wide SNP genotypes for about 65% of the 666 donors were used, and that subset was treated as a discovery cohort. A separate validation cohort of roughly 110 different subjects was used in addition to the roughly 700-subject first cohort. To predict cytomegalovirus infection status, the study combined high-throughput TCR immunosequencing, statistical association of individual TCRs with disease status, and machine learning. The later analysis used no new phenotypic data to find candidate immune exposures, relying instead on TCR beta sequences and their occurrence across donors. Class I and class II HLA loci were covered by the typing at four-digit resolution. About 300 gigabases of sequencing data and 80 million or so unique TCR sequences were included in an early release covering under 650 HLA-typed donors. About five DR-DQ haplotypes were treated as single units for association and clustering because of strong linkage in the cohort. The study aimed to test whether signatures of past pathogen exposure could be identified by cataloging public T cell receptors. Of the roughly 410 genotyped donors, 80% to 90% were placed in the genetic ancestry cluster associated with self-reported Caucasian donors. In a later analysis, previously published TCR beta repertoires from 500 to 750 donors were re-analyzed and high-resolution HLA genotyping was added so that TCR occurrence patterns could be studied. Alongside the repertoire data, information on donor age, sex, ethnicity and CMV serostatus was compiled. General findings and caveats noted by the study authors: A further reported finding was that TCR beta sequences accurately predicted the HLA-A and HLA-B alleles for most subjects in the first cohort. Because HLA typing was unavailable for some donors at each locus, only the typed subset was used in association tests. A later analysis associated about 17,000 TCR beta sequences with specific HLA alleles at a false discovery rate of 0.05. Most TCR sequences were seen in very few donors, while some public TCRs were found in many individuals. Linkage disequilibrium might explain the correlated functional status among segregating V segments, but an unknown experimental factor could not be excluded. For the cohort, immune exposure information was limited to CMV serostatus. In both the original and validation cohorts, the classifier was reported to diagnose cytomegalovirus status with high specificity and sensitivity. Assigning TCR associations to individual alleles was difficult when HLA alleles, especially DR and DQ, strongly co-occurred. In this cohort, only TCR beta chains were sequenced, and detectable features were limited by the absence of alpha or paired-chain data. A later analysis found that most CMV-associated TCR beta chains appeared HLA-restricted, with HLA associations seemingly driven largely by CMV exposure. In a later genetic analysis, fewer N-insertions in productive TCRs were reported among donors in an Asian-associated ancestry cluster than the roughly 700-donor mean. Three of the identified cytomegalovirus-associated TCR beta chains were confirmed in vitro to be specific for cytomegalovirus antigens. Sequencing depth was assumed to be roughly uniform across donors in the presence/absence analyses, though that assumption may not hold. According to the authors, the approach could potentially be generalized to other disease states and immunological phenotypes. According to a later analysis, parvovirus B19, influenza, CMV and Epstein-Barr virus appeared linked to several top co-occurrence clusters. Compared with equally common non-associated chains, HLA-associated TCR beta chains in a later analysis were more clonally expanded and had lower generation probabilities. The study listed over 150 TCR beta chains as associated with cytomegalovirus. A cluster of highly shared sequence variants was judged likely to be a technical artifact of the sequencing pipeline. In an earlier analysis of approximately 590 of the donors, most TCR beta V segments appeared in productive rearrangements about 87% or about 30% of the time, broadly matching IMGT annotations. Because counts were too low, seventeen rarely observed V segments, including chromosome 9 orphons, were excluded from the earlier analysis of 587 of the donors. In a later analysis, the rate of TCR association differed among HLA loci, with DRB1 alleles having the most associated TCRs and HLA-C alleles having the fewest. In a later genetic analysis, a missense DCLRE1C variant was associated with V-gene and J-gene trimming of TCR beta chains, and the association was replicated in an independent cohort. Some IMGT-functional V segments, including TRBV6-2 and TRBV6-3, could not be told apart with the 87-base-pair reads, so those segments were excluded.

Preparation of the library involved the immunoSEQ multiplex PCR assay. A mixture of 60 forward primers for TCR Vbeta segments and 13 reverse primers for TCR Jbeta segments was used in the multiplex PCR. Amplification of the CDR3 region of rearranged TCR beta genes was performed with a multiplex PCR assay on genomic DNA. The Illumina HiSeq System was used to sequence the amplified TCR beta libraries as 87-base-pair reads. As for how the authors treated the data: A later analysis tallied about 77 million unique TCR beta chains across the approximately 670 repertoires, and around 10 million of those chains were shared by two or more donors. Raw reads were error-corrected and collapsed into unique sequences with a nearest-neighbor algorithm that merged closely related sequences to remove PCR and sequencing errors. V, D and J gene segments were assigned by aligning CDR3 sequences to IMGT reference sequences. Each retained sequence needed at least a six-nucleotide match to both a V gene segment and a J gene segment. A rearrangement was called productive if the CDR3 had no stop codons and remained in frame with V and J, and every other rearrangement was called non-productive. Following IMGT convention, CDR3 was defined as the stretch from the second conserved V-encoded cysteine up to the conserved J-encoded phenylalanine. In an earlier analysis of more than 550 of the donors, sequences lacking an unambiguous match to a single V gene segment were excluded. In an earlier analysis of around 590 of the donors, a V segment was called functional when productive rearrangements were above 56.7%, and segregating when the standard deviation between donors exceeded 5%. A statistical classification framework was built for diagnosing cytomegalovirus status from the catalog of TCR beta chain sequences. In a later analysis, TCR nucleotide sequences were compared against IMGT/GENE-DB human TR gene sequences so that V and J genes could be assigned. A later analysis assigned CDR3 sequences and most-parsimonious VDJ recombination scenarios with the TCRdist pipeline. In a later analysis, each TCR beta chain was defined by its CDR3 amino acid sequence together with its V-gene family, and reads without a unique V-gene family were excluded. A later analysis removed roughly 590 highly shared, low-generation-probability nucleotide sequences to deal with suspected cross-contamination and a sequencing artifact. For each public chain, a later analysis derived a clonal expansion index from normalized ranks of inferred template counts within each repertoire. Generation probabilities in a later analysis came from a VDJ recombination model fitted to out-of-frame rearrangements, and those results were checked against IGoR. Hypergeometric tests were used in a later analysis to score TCR-TCR, TCR-HLA and TCR-CMV co-occurrence, with a repertoire-size bias correction applied to the TCR pairs. In a later analysis, false discovery rates were estimated by permuting HLA or CMV assignments 20 times. A later analysis grouped co-occurring TCRs with DBSCAN, adding TCRdist sequence similarity when clustering within HLA-allele-positive subsets. Repertoires with fewer than 30,000 or more than 120,000 public chains were left out of co-occurrence clustering, as were about 5 repertoires with anomalous nucleotide sharing. Imported from immuneACCESS, the table was reduced by TCRdb to in-frame sequences with V and J called. These copies leave out some clones; in studies compared against another copy, an unresolved V gene accounts for under half, and the cause of the remainder is not known. V and J calls and clone size are as listed in that table; D and trimming were resolved from the DNA. The sample table shows around 110,000 clones, and 80% to 85% are seen once. Jointly, the top ten make up around 4% of the sample.

Remarks on this clone: Its antigen remains unidentified. No clone much larger than this one lies a single base away; base qualities are absent.

The cohort consisted of approximately 670 healthy bone marrow donors. Cohort members were all nominally healthy when sampled, although unrecorded immune exposures were likely present. The donor tested CMV seronegative and was one of the 352 seronegative cohort members. A peripheral blood sample was collected from each donor, and TCR beta sequencing was performed on peripheral blood mononuclear cells. The Qiagen DNeasy Blood Extraction Kit was used to extract genomic DNA from the blood cell samples. V is shortened by 5 bases, J by 0 bases, and the region joining them spans 11 bases. The cysteine opens and the phenylalanine closes a CDR3 of 14 amino acids. The retained sequence is limited to the CDR3, 42 bases, with the frame set at the first base. CDR1 is given as SGHTA and CDR2 as FQGNSA, both from the germline V gene.

Sequencing used PBMCs. The sequence joins TRBV7-2 to TRBJ2-7, with an unclear D gene assignment. The source of this sequence is a woman in her twenties or thirties in good health and CMV-seronegative. The nucleotide sequence reads TGTGCCAGCAGCCCTAGAGGTCCCTCCTACGAGCAGTACTTC. This encodes CASSPRGPSYEQYF.